This record covers a single T cell receptor beta chain. Its antigen is not identified. The CDR3 spans 12 residues. The germline V gene has CDR1 SQVTM and CDR2 ANQGSEA. The V end was cut by 7 bases, the J end by 3 bases, with 10 bases between. The data were taken from a study of CD8+ T cells in alopecia areata. Study as a whole: Treated patients took oral tofacitinib at 5 to 10 mg twice daily.

Treatment indicated: oral pan-JAK inhibitor, 5-10 mg twice daily. Study-wide findings and caveats: The study found that many expanded lesional clones persisted in scalp and blood during tofacitinib.

Extracted from the samples, RNA was reverse transcribed into cDNA to serve as the sequencing template. Produced via immunoSEQ multiplex PCR; TCRdb's table is partial and in-frame only. The sample contains 80,000 to 100,000 clones, 44% of which appear only once. The TCR originated in a human donor with alopecia areata. This specimen consisted of CD8+ T cells sorted from blood, obtained at week 24, from a patient treated with tofacitinib. The chain links TRBV29-1 to TRBJ2-1; D call uncertain. CDR3 in DNA: TGCAGCGCCGGCCCGGGCTACAATGAGCAGTTCTTC. This sequence encodes CSAGPGYNEQFF.